A single sample gave rise to the 23 T cell receptor beta chains below, sequenced in a study of blood T cell repertoires in COVID-19. This table comes from immunoSEQ multiplex PCR, and its TCRdb copy is limited to in-frame clones, with some not included. The sample has 250,000 to 400,000 clones, about 91% seen once. Sequencing was carried out using peripheral blood. The source of these receptors is a woman in her twenties or thirties with COVID-19, enrolled during active disease.

The chain carries TRBV5-1 and TRBJ2-3, with 11 bases matching TRBD2. V was pared by 0 bases and J by 2 bases, with 5 bases of the junction left unmatched. CDR1 SGHRS and CDR2 YFSETQ come from the germline V gene. The CDR3 consists of 17 residues. CDR3 sequence (DNA): TGCGCCAGCAGCTTGGGATCGGGACTAGCGGTCACAGATACGCAGTATTTT. Protein sequence: CASSLGSGLAVTDTQYF.

The chain uses TRBV15 and TRBJ2-4, with TRBD1 matching 8 bases. Germline-derived CDR1 and CDR2 are LNHNV and YYDKDF (reference sequence). This CDR3 has 17 residues. The trim removed 0 bases at V and 6 bases at J, leaving 10 bases unmatched. The CDR3 nucleotides are TGTGCCACCAGCAGAGATCGGACCGGGACAGGACGAAACATTCAGTACTTC. It specifies CATSRDRTGTGRNIQYF.

The CDR3 protein is CASSFQGTGQPQHF. As DNA, the CDR3 is TGTGCCAGTAGTTTCCAGGGGACGGGACAGCCCCAGCATTTT. The chain has TRBV19 and TRBJ1-5; possible D gene TRBD1, 6 bases. CDR1 and CDR2 (germline): LNHDA, SQIVND (reference sequence). Trimming took 5 bases from V and 7 from J, leaving 15 bases between them. This CDR3 spans 14 amino acids.

V is TRBV5-1 and J is TRBJ2-3; 10 bases fit TRBD2. This CDR3 has 17 amino acids. Germline lookup yields CDR1 SGHRS and CDR2 YFSETQ. V lost 5 bases to trimming and J lost 4 bases; unmatched junction nucleotides: 13. The CDR3 loop is CASRTTRSGGAADTQYF. The DNA of the CDR3 is TGCGCCAGCAGGACTACAAGAAGCGGGGGGGCCGCAGATACGCAGTATTTT.

A remark on this clone: With a much larger clone just one base away, this may be a read error. V gene TRBV7-3 combines with J gene TRBJ1-6; 7 nucleotides agree with TRBD1. This CDR3 spans 13 amino acids. Germline CDR1 SGHTA, CDR2 FQGTGA. V gave up 3 bases and J gave up 7 bases; unmatched junction bases: 0. CDR3 in amino acids: CASSLGQNSPLHF. CDR3 DNA: TGTGCCAGCAGCTTGGGACAGAATTCACCCCTCCACTTT.

V gene TRBV12-5 combines with J gene TRBJ2-3; 14 bases align to TRBD2. CDR1 is LGHNT and CDR2 is FRNRAP in the germline V gene. The CDR3 has 18 residues. With V trimmed by 6 bases and J by 4 bases, 12 bases remained unmatched. The DNA for the CDR3 is TGTGCTAGTGGCCAAGCCCTCCTGACTAGCGGGGGGGCAGATACGCAGTATTTT. It specifies CASGQALLTSGGADTQYF.

The CDR3 here is CASSRGGGYGYTF. In DNA form, the CDR3 reads TGTGCCAGCAGTAGGGGAGGGGGGTATGGCTACACCTTC. This chain joins TRBV27 and TRBJ1-2; a weak D match, TRBD1 (6 bases). V was trimmed by 5 bases and J by 5 bases, leaving 12 bases between them. Germline V gives CDR1 MNHEY, CDR2 SMNVEV (reference sequence). This CDR3 has 13 amino acids.

This clone was detected only a few times. The chain has TRBV6-5 and TRBJ1-4; 7 nucleotides agree with TRBD1. V dropped 5 bases and J dropped 3; count of bases not matched to a gene: 6. This CDR3 comprises 15 residues. CDR1 and CDR2 from the germline V gene are MNHEY and SVGAGI. For the CDR3, the DNA is TGTGCCAGCAGTAGTAGGGGGCTATCTAATGAAAAACTGTTTTTT. Protein: CASSSRGLSNEKLFF.

This clone came up once. The genes are TRBV15 and TRBJ1-2; maybe TRBD1 (6 bases). The CDR3 runs to 13 residues. Germline values: CDR1 LNHNV, CDR2 YYDKDF (reference sequence). V was pared by 1 base and J by 8 bases, with 11 bases between. The CDR3 sequence: CATSRVGTWGYTF. In DNA form, the CDR3 reads TGTGCCACCAGCAGAGTGGGGACATGGGGCTACACCTTC. Filled out from reference TRBV15 and TRBJ1-2, the complete variable domain reads DAMVIQNPRYQVTQFGKPVTLSCSQTLNHNVMYWYQQKSSQAPKLLFHYYDKDFNNEADTPDNFQSRRPNTSFCFLDIRSPGLGDTAMYLCATSRVGTWGYTFGSGTRLTVV.

The chain employs TRBV21-1 and TRBJ1-1. TRBV21-1 is described as a pseudogene. The CDR3 consists of 16 residues. DNA for the CDR3: TGTGCCAGCAGGGAAGGTCTAGCTACAATTCGCACTGAAGCTTTCTTT. It is translated as CASREGLATIRTEAFF.

The rearrangement links TRBV11-3 to TRBJ1-1; 8 nucleotides match TRBD1. This CDR3 spans 18 amino acids. Germline-derived CDR1 and CDR2 are SGHNT and YENEEA. The trim removed 5 bases at V and 3 bases at J, leaving 17 bases unmatched. The CDR3 DNA is TGTGCCAGCAGCCCCCGACAGGGGCGGGGTGGTGAGGACACTGAAGCTTTCTTT. Residues: CASSPRQGRGGEDTEAFF. Drawing the rest from reference TRBV11-3 and TRBJ1-1, the complete variable domain is EAGVVQSPRYKIIEKKQPVAFWCNPISGHNTLYWYLQNLGQGPELLIRYENEEAVDDSQLPKDRFSAERLKGVDSTLKIQPAELGDSAVYLCASSPRQGRGGEDTEAFFGQGTRLTVV.

The V and J genes are TRBV28 and TRBJ1-1, with TRBD1 as a possible D gene (6 bases). Deletions cut 5 bases from V and 8 bases from J, with 18 bases between. The CDR3 runs 14 residues. From germline, CDR1 is MDHEN and CDR2 SYDVKM. CDR3 nucleotides: TGTGCCAGCAGTAAACCCAGGGGCGTGGGGGAAGCTTTCTTT. Translating it yields CASSKPRGVGEAFF.

The chain links TRBV6-1 to TRBJ1-5, with a tentative D call TRBD1 (6 bases). Trimming stripped 2 bases from V and 11 bases from J, with 19 bases between. The CDR3 is made up of 15 amino acids. Germline-derived CDR1 and CDR2 are MNHNS and SASEGT. Here the CDR3 DNA reads TGTGCCAGCAGTGAACCGGGGGGCGCCCATTTGGCCCAGCATTTT. Translated, it gives CASSEPGGAHLAQHF.

This rearrangement joins TRBV4-2 to TRBJ1-6; tentatively, D is TRBD1 (6 bases). V was clipped by 0 bases and J by 0 bases, with 12 bases between them. From germline, CDR1 is LGHNA and CDR2 YNFKEQ. There are 18 residues in the CDR3. CDR3 amino acids: CASSQEGTQSSYNSPLHF. Written as DNA, the CDR3 is TGTGCCAGCAGCCAAGAAGGGACACAGAGCTCCTATAATTCACCCCTCCACTTT.

Details on this clone: The sample holds other DNA sequences that translate to the same CDR3. This sequence joins TRBV12-3 or TRBV12-4 and TRBJ2-1; TRBD2 is a possible D gene (6 bases). The CDR3 length is 13 residues. Trimming left V 4 bases short and J 3 bases short, with 7 bases between. As DNA, the CDR3 is TGTGCCAGCAGTTCGGGACTCTACAATGAGCAGTTCTTC. This codes for CASSSGLYNEQFF.

The chain links TRBV28 to TRBJ1-5; the D gene is possibly TRBD1 (5 bases). Germline V gene sequence: CDR1 MDHEN, CDR2 SYDVKM. The ends were cut back, 2 bases at V and 5 bases at J, with 13 bases in the middle. This CDR3 comprises 15 residues. In DNA form, the CDR3 reads TGTGCCAGCAGTTTAGGCAGGGCAGGTCATCAGCCCCAGCATTTT. Its protein is CASSLGRAGHQPQHF.

The chain recombines TRBV5-4 with TRBJ1-2; D ambiguous. Looked up from germline, CDR1 is SGHNT and CDR2 is YYREEE (reference sequence). V gave up 4 bases and J gave up 3 bases, with 10 bases separating them. There are 13 residues in the CDR3. The CDR3, as DNA: TGTGCCAGCAGCCTGGACCTAGACTATGGCTACACCTTC. Protein: CASSLDLDYGYTF.

V is TRBV28 and J is TRBJ1-4, with TRBD1 matching 9 bases. Germline lookup yields CDR1 MDHEN and CDR2 SYDVKM. V lost 7 bases, J lost 7 bases, and 10 bases stayed unmatched. CDR3 length equals 15 residues. CDR3 bases: TGTGCCAGCAACCCCCAGACAGGGGGAGTTGAAAAACTGTTTTTT. Translating gives CASNPQTGGVEKLFF.

This clone showed up just once. The rearrangement uses TRBV2 and TRBJ1-5; D call uncertain. Between the trimmed V and J ends, which lost 6 bases and 2 bases, there was a span of 14 bases. The CDR3 contains 15 residues. The germline gives CDR1 SNHLY, CDR2 FYNNEI. CDR3 nucleotide sequence: TGTGCCAGCAGGGAGGGCGGGGAAGGCAATCAGCCCCAGCATTTT. Translation gives CASREGGEGNQPQHF.

The sample holds one count of this clone. V usage is TRBV28 and J usage is TRBJ1-1; TRBD1 matches at 8 bases. The CDR3 length is 14 residues. Trimming cost V 5 bases and J 10 bases; bases outside gene matches: 12. The germline V gene encodes CDR1 MDHEN and CDR2 SYDVKM. The CDR3 reads CASSQLYRGEGAFF. CDR3 DNA sequence: TGTGCCAGCAGTCAACTTTACAGGGGGGAGGGAGCTTTCTTT.

The chain combines TRBV2 with TRBJ2-7, with 8 nucleotides matching TRBD2. Germline V lookup: CDR1 SNHLY, CDR2 FYNNEI. The CDR3 is 14 amino acids. The J segment lost 2 bases and the V segment lost 8 bases, leaving 8 bases of the junction unmatched. CDR3 bases: TGTGCCAGCGCGAGGGACGGGGGGGCCTACGAGCAGTACGTC. This translates into CASARDGGAYEQYV.

V and J are TRBV11-2 and TRBJ2-1; tentative D call: TRBD2 (7 bases). The CDR3 runs 15 residues. V was cut by 5 bases and J by 4 bases, with 15 bases left in between. Germline values: CDR1 SGHAT, CDR2 FQNNGV. DNA for the CDR3: TGTGCCAGCAGCCTTACGGGGGGCGTATACAATGAGCAGTTCTTC. Translated: CASSLTGGVYNEQFF.

The chain employs TRBV27 and TRBJ1-1, with unresolved D. This CDR3 comprises 12 residues. Trimming shortened V by 1 base and J by 8 bases, and 8 bases separated the two germline ends. Per germline, CDR1 MNHEY and CDR2 SMNVEV (reference sequence). The CDR3 coding sequence is TGTGCCAGCAGTTTATGGGGAGCAGAAGCTTTCTTT. Translation: CASSLWGAEAFF.